This entry features one T cell receptor (beta chain) sequence. The table came from immunoSEQ multiplex PCR; TCRdb's copy has only in-frame clones and leaves some out. The table shows just over 95,000 clones, with nearly 97% occurring only once. This sample stems from a study of technical replicates of blood from a handful of donors. The length of the CDR3 is 13 residues. V shed 0 bases and J shed 5 bases, with 7 bases lying between them. Germline loops: CDR1 SGHVS, CDR2 FNYEAQ. This chain uses TRBV7-6 with TRBJ1-2, with unresolved D. Source material: T cells isolated from PBMCs. The sequence came from a human donor in good health. The CDR3 is CASSLAGFYGYTF. CDR3 nucleotide sequence: TGTGCCAGCAGCTTAGCGGGCTTTTATGGCTACACCTTC.